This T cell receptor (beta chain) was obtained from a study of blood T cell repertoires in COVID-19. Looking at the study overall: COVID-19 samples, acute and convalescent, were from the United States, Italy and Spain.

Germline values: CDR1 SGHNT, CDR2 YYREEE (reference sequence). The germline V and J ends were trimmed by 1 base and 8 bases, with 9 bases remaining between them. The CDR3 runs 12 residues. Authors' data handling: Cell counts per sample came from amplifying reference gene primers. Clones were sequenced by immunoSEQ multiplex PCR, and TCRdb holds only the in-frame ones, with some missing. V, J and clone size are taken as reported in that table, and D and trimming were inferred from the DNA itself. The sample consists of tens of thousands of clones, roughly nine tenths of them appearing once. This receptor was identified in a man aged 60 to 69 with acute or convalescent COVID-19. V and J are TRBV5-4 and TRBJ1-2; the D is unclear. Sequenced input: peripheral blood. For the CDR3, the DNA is TGTGCCAGCAGCTTGAGGAGGGAAGGCTACACCTTC. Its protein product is CASSLRREGYTF. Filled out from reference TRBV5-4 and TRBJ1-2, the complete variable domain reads ETGVTQSPTHLIKTRGQQVTLRCSSQSGHNTVSWYQQALGQGPQFIFQYYREEENGRGNFPPRFSGLQFPNYSSELNVNALELDDSALYLCASSLRREGYTFGSGTRLTVV.